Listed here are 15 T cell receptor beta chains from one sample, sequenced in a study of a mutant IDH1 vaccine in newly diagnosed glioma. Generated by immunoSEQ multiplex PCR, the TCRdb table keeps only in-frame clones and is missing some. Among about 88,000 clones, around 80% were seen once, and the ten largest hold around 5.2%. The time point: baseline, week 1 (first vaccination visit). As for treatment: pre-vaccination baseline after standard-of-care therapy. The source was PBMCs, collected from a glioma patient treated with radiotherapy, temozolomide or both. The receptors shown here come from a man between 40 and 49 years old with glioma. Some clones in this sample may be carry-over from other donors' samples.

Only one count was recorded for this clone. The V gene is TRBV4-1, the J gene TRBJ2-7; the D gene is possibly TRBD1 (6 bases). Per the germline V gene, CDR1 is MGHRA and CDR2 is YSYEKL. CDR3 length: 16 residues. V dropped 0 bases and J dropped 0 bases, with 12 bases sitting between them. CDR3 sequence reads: CASSQEGAGFSYEQYF. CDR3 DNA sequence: TGCGCCAGCAGCCAAGAGGGGGCAGGATTCTCCTACGAGCAGTACTTC.

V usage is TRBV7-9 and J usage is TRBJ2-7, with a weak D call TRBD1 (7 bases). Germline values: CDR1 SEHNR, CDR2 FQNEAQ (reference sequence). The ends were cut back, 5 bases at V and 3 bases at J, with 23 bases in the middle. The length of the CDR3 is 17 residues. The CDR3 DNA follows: TGTGCCAGCAGCCAAGGAGGGGGCAATCCCCTCTACTACGAGCAGTACTTC. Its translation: CASSQGGGNPLYYEQYF.

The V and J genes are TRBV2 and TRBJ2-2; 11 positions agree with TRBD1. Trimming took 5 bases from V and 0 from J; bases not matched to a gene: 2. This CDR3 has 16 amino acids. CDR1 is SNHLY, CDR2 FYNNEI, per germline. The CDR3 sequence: CASSRDRGTNTGELFF. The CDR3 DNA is TGTGCCAGCAGTCGGGACAGGGGGACGAACACCGGGGAGCTGTTTTTT.

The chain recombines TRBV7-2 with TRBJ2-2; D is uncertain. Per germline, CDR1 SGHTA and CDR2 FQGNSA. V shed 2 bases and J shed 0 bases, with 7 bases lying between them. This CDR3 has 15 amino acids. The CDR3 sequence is CASSLTSPNTGELFF. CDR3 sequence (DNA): TGTGCCAGCAGCTTAACCAGTCCGAACACCGGGGAGCTGTTTTTT.

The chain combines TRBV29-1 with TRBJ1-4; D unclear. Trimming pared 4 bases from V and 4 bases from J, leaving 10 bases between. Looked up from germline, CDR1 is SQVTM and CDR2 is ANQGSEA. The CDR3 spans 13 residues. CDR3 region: CSVGGQVNEKLFF. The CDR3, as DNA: TGCAGCGTTGGTGGGCAGGTTAATGAAAAACTGTTTTTT.

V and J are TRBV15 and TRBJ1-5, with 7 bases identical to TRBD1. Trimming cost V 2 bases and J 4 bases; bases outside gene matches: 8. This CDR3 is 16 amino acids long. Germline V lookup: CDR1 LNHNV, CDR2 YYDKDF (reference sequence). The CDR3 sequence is CATSRTGAPGNQPQHF. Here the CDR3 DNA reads TGTGCCACCAGCAGAACAGGGGCCCCTGGGAATCAGCCCCAGCATTTT.

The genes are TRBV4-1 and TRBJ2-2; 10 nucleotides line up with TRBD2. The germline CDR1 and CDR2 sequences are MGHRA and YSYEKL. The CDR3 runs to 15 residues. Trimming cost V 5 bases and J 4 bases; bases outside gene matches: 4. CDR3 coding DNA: TGCGCCAGCAGCAGAGAGCGGGGGGGCACCGGGGAGCTGTTTTTT. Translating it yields CASSRERGGTGELFF.

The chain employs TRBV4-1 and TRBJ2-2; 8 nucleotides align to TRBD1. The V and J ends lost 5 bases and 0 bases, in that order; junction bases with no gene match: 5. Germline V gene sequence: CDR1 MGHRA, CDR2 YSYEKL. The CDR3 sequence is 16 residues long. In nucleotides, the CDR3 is TGCGCCAGCAGCGAACAGGGGGAGGCGAACACCGGGGAGCTGTTTTTT. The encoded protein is CASSEQGEANTGELFF.

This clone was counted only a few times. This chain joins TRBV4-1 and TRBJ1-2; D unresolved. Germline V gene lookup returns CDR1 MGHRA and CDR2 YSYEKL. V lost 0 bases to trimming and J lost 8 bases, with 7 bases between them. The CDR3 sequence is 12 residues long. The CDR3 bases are TGCGCCAGCAGCCAAGAGAAATGGGGCTACACCTTC. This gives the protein CASSQEKWGYTF.

The CDR3 spells CAWSVGTRNEKLFF. The CDR3 nucleotides read TGTGCCTGGAGTGTGGGGACAAGGAATGAAAAACTGTTTTTT. V and J are TRBV30 and TRBJ1-4, with TRBD1 as a possible D gene (6 bases). Germline CDR1 reads GTSNPN; CDR2 reads SVGIG (reference sequence). V lost 0 bases and J 5 bases, leaving 10 bases between the germline ends. This CDR3 is 14 amino acids long.

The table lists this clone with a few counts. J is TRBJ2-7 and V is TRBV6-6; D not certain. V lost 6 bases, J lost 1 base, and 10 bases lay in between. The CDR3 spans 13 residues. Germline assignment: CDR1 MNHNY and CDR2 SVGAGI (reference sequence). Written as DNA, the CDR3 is TGTGCCAGCAGCAATGGGGTTTCCTACGAGCAGTACTTC. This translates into CASSNGVSYEQYF.

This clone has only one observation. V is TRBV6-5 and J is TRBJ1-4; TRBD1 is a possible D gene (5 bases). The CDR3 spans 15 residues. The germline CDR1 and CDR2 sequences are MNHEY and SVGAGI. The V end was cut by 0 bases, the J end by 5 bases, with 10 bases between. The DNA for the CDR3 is TGTGCCAGCAGTTACTCCGGGACGGGCAATGAAAAACTGTTTTTT. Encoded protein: CASSYSGTGNEKLFF.

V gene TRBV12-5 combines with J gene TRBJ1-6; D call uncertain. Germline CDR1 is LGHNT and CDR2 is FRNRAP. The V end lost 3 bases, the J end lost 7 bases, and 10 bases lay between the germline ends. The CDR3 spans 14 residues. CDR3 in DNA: TGTGCTAGTGGTTTCGGGCAAGTAAATTCACCCCTCCACTTT. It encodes CASGFGQVNSPLHF. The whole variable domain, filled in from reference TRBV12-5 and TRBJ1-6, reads DARVTQTPRHKVTEMGQEVTMRCQPILGHNTVFWYRQTMMQGLELLAYFRNRAPLDDSGMPKDRFSAEMPDATLATLKIQPSEPRDSAVYFCASGFGQVNSPLHFGNGTRLTVT.

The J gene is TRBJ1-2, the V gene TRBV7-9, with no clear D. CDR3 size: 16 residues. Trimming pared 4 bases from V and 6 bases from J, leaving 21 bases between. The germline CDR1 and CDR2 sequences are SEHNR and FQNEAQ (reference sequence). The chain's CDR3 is CASSSLGPTGSHGYTF. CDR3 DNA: TGTGCCAGCAGCTCCCTCGGACCAACGGGAAGTCATGGCTACACCTTC.

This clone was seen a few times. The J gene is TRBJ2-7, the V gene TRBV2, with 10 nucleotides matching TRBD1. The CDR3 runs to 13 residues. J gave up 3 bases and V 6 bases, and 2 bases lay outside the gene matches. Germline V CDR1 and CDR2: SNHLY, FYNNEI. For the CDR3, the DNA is TGTGCCAGCAGGGACAGGGGGTACTACGAGCAGTACTTC. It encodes CASRDRGYYEQYF.